The 5 T cell receptor beta chains listed next were all sequenced from one sample in a study of radiotherapy plus CTLA-4 blockade in lung cancer. The repertoire was sequenced with immunoSEQ multiplex PCR; TCRdb's copy has only in-frame clones and lacks some. The data contain approximately 85,000 clones, around 81% of them singletons. Sequencing used peripheral blood, obtained from a patient treated with radiotherapy plus ipilimumab. These TCRs come from a human donor with non-small cell lung cancer that progressed on radiotherapy plus ipilimumab.

The V gene is TRBV7-2, the J gene TRBJ2-2, with TRBD2 as a possible D gene (6 bases). There are 15 residues in the CDR3. Trimming removed 1 base from V and 5 bases from J, with 11 bases in between. Germline CDR1 and CDR2: SGHTA and FQGNSA. The CDR3 DNA sequence: TGTGCCAGCAGCTTAGACGGAGGGCGGACCGGGGAGCTGTTTTTT. Translation gives CASSLDGGRTGELFF.

The chain carries TRBV7-9 and TRBJ1-3; a possible D gene is TRBD1 (5 bases). Germline CDR1 SEHNR, CDR2 FQNEAQ (reference sequence). This CDR3 has 14 amino acids. Deletions cut 1 base from V and 4 bases from J, with 8 bases between. CDR3 DNA sequence: TGTGCCAGCAGCTTAGGCGCAGGGGGAAACACCATATATTTT. This sequence encodes CASSLGAGGNTIYF.

V and J are TRBV5-1 and TRBJ1-1; 7 bases are shared with TRBD1. The CDR3 contains 13 residues. The germline gives CDR1 SGHRS, CDR2 YFSETQ. The J segment lost 6 bases and the V segment lost 0 bases, leaving 2 bases of the junction unmatched. In DNA, the CDR3 is TGCGCCAGCAGCTTGGTAGGGGGCTCTGAAGCTTTCTTT. Its protein product is CASSLVGGSEAFF.

V gene TRBV19 combines with J gene TRBJ2-1, with TRBD1 matching 8 bases. CDR1 and CDR2 from the germline V gene are LNHDA and SQIVND (reference sequence). The V and J ends lost 6 bases and 4 bases, in that order; junction bases with no gene match: 8. This CDR3 has 15 residues. DNA for the CDR3: TGTGCCAGTAGAGGGGGGCAGGGGGCGTACAATGAGCAGTTCTTC. It is translated as CASRGGQGAYNEQFF.

CDR3 nucleotide sequence: TGTGCCAGTAGTATAAGGCGGGAGATCACAGATACGCAGTATTTT. Its translation: CASSIRREITDTQYF. V is TRBV19 and J is TRBJ2-3; TRBD2 matches at 7 bases. Looked up from germline, CDR1 is LNHDA and CDR2 is SQIVND (reference sequence). J was trimmed by 2 bases and V by 2 bases; bases with no gene match: 4. The CDR3 sequence is 15 residues long.